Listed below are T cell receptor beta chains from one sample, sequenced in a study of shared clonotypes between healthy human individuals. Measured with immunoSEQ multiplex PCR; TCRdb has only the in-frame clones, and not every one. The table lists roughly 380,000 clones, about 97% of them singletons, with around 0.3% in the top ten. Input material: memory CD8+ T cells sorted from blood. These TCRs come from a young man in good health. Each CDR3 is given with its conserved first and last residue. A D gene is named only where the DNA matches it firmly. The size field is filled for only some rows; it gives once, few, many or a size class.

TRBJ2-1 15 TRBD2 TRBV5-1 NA CASSTTGTTGNEQFF TGCGCCAGCAGCACGACCGGGACTACCGGCAATGAGCAGTTCTTC
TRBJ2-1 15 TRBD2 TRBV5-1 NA CASSATSGRYNEQFF TGCGCCAGCAGCGCGACTAGCGGGAGGTACAATGAGCAGTTCTTC
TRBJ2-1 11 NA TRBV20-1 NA CSASKANEQFF TGCAGTGCTAGCAAAGCGAATGAGCAGTTCTTC
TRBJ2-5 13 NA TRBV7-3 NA CASSLGRKETQYF TGTGCCAGCAGCTTAGGCCGGAAAGAGACCCAGTACTTC
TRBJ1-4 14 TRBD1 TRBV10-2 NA CASSKQGTNEKLFF TGCGCCAGCAGTAAACAGGGGACTAATGAAAAACTGTTTTTT
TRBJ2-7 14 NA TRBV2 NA CASSEVFIAYEQYF TGTGCCAGCTCCGAGGTTTTCATTGCCTACGAGCAGTACTTC
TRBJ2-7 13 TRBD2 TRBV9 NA CASSSEWGGEQYF TGTGCCAGCAGCTCCGAATGGGGGGGCGAGCAGTACTTC
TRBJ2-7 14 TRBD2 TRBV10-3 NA CAISEGLVPYEQYF TGTGCCATCAGTGAGGGACTAGTCCCCTACGAGCAGTACTTC
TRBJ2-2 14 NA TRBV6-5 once CASSLTGPTGELFF TGTGCCAGCAGTCTGACGGGACCAACCGGGGAGCTGTTTTTT
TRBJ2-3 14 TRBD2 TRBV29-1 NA CSVEGGRGTDTQYF TGCAGCGTTGAGGGCGGGAGAGGCACAGATACGCAGTATTTT